The sequence of this TCR beta chain was determined in a study of cytomegalovirus exposure and HLA in healthy donors. Healthy people donating bone marrow made up the donors. A remark on this clone: Its antigen is currently unknown. One end of the junction varies from germline; a read error may be responsible.

Study outcomes and limitations: HLA alleles showed associations with 15,000 to 20,000 TCR beta sequences in a later analysis, at a 0.05 false discovery rate.

Both 60 Vbeta primers and 13 Jbeta primers went into the PCR. Data came from immunoSEQ multiplex PCR; TCRdb stores just in-frame clones and leaves some out. Of about 120,000 clones in the sample, roughly 70% are singletons; the top ten hold around 1.6%. The CDR3 is 13 amino acids. Germline V gene data show CDR1 as MNHEY and CDR2 as SVGAGI. The clonotype was recovered from a woman between 18 and 29 years old in good health and CMV-seronegative. Sequenced input: PBMCs. The chain couples TRBV6-5 to TRBJ1-1; D call uncertain. CDR3 amino acids: CANSYTRGPEAFF. CDR3 coding DNA: TGTGCCAACAGTTACACTCGCGGGCCTGAAGCTTTCTTT.